This TCR beta chain was observed in a study of cytotoxic CD8 clonotypes in ibrutinib-treated CLL. Study in general: Responses: some 25 partial, 2 complete; after median 68 months, around 14 stayed remitted, approximately twelve progressed.

The CDR3 totals 19 residues. The germline V gene encodes CDR1 SGHRS and CDR2 YFSETQ. Trimming took 1 base from V and 2 from J, leaving 21 bases between them. Assay used: immunoSEQ multiplex PCR; TCRdb lists only in-frame clones, some missing. The data show hundreds of thousands of clones, roughly 79% seen once. Concerning this clone itself: What it binds is not known.

Study results and limitations: There were few public clonotypes, and on treatment they contracted or stayed stable.

The receptor was derived from a human donor with chronic lymphocytic leukemia. J is TRBJ1-4 and V is TRBV5-1; a weak D match, TRBD1 (6 bases). This specimen consisted of PBMCs, obtained after 12 months of ibrutinib treatment. CDR3 sequence reads: CASSLISMGGPPTNEKLFF. CDR3 coding DNA: TGCGCCAGCAGCTTGATTTCCATGGGGGGGCCCCCGACTAATGAAAAACTGTTTTTT.